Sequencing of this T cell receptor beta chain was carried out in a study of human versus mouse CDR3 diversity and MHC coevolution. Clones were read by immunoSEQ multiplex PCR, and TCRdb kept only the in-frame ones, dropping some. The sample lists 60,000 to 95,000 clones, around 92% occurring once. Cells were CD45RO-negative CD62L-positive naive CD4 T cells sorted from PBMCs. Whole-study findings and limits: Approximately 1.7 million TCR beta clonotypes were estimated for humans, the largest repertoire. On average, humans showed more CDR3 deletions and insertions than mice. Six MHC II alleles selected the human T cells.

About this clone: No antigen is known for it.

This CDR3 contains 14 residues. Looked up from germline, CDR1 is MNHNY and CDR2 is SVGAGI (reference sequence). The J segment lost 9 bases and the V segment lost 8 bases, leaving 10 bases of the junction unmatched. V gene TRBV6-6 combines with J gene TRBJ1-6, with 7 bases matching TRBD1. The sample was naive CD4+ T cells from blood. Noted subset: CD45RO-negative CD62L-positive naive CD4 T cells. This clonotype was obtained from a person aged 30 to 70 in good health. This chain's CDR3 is CASAAGSGGSPLHF. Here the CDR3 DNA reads TGTGCCAGCGCGGCTGGGTCAGGGGGTTCACCCCTCCACTTT.